The present T cell receptor beta chain was sequenced within a study of shared clonotypes between healthy human individuals. Study-wide background: Each donor contributed plates that comprised three CD4 naive, three CD4 memory, two CD8 naive and one CD8 memory. Study conclusions and caveats: The sole specimen, blood, was sampled, and tissue repertoires likely differ.

This table comes from immunoSEQ multiplex PCR, and its TCRdb copy is limited to in-frame clones, with some not included. The sample gives over a million clones, 96% of which show up once; approximately 1.2% is in the top ten. On this clone: Antigen unknown.

The length of the CDR3 is 16 residues. The V gene's germline CDR1 is SGHDT and CDR2 YYEEEE. V dropped 0 bases and J dropped 5 bases, with 15 bases sitting between them. This TCR came from a man aged 30 to 39 in good health. J is TRBJ2-1 and V is TRBV5-6; D gene unclear. The source material was naive CD4+ T cells sorted from blood. Subset described: CD45RA+ positively selected. The CDR3 here is CASSLGPSLTNNEQFF. CDR3 bases: TGTGCCAGCAGCTTGGGACCCTCCCTGACGAACAATGAGCAGTTCTTC.